The next 27 T cell receptor beta chains were all read from a single sample in a study of shared clonotypes between healthy human individuals. Measured with immunoSEQ multiplex PCR; TCRdb has only the in-frame clones, and not every one. The sample contains millions of clones, roughly 94% of which appear only once. The sample was naive CD4+ T cells sorted from blood. Subset: CD45RA+ positively selected. These receptor sequences come from a man aged 18 to 29 in good health.

The rearrangement uses TRBV29-1 and TRBJ2-3; D tentatively reads TRBD1 or TRBD2 (6 bases each). The ends were cut back, 3 bases at V and 3 bases at J, with 13 bases in the middle. This CDR3 region has 14 residues. Germline CDR1 is SQVTM and CDR2 is ANQGSEA. Here the CDR3 DNA reads TGCAGCGTTGATGACGGGGGCCGGACAGATACGCAGTATTTT. Encoded protein: CSVDDGGRTDTQYF.

The chain has TRBV29-1 and TRBJ2-3; D is perhaps TRBD2 (6 bases). CDR1 is SQVTM and CDR2 is ANQGSEA in the germline V gene. V shed 8 bases and J shed 3 bases, with 18 bases lying between them. This CDR3 is built from 14 residues. The CDR3 here is CSTSPGLLTDTQYF. The CDR3 DNA sequence: TGCAGCACCAGTCCGGGACTTCTTACAGATACGCAGTATTTT.

This sequence joins TRBV7-9 and TRBJ1-6; 8 bases align to TRBD1. Germline CDR1 and CDR2: SEHNR and FQNEAQ (reference sequence). V lost 3 bases to trimming and J lost 0 bases; unmatched junction nucleotides: 7. CDR3 length equals 18 residues. CDR3 region: CASSFGQGASSYNSPLHF. CDR3 bases: TGTGCCAGCAGCTTTGGGCAGGGGGCGAGCTCCTATAATTCACCCCTCCACTTT.

The chain combines TRBV28 with TRBJ2-7, with TRBD1 matching over 8 bases. The CDR3 sequence is 14 residues long. Germline V gives CDR1 MDHEN, CDR2 SYDVKM. Losses at the gene ends were 7 bases for V and 3 bases for J; bases not matched to a gene: 8. This chain's CDR3 is CASTTTGASYEQYF. The DNA of the CDR3 is TGTGCCAGCACCACGACAGGGGCGAGCTACGAGCAGTACTTC.

The CDR3 sequence is CASILSGAVTEAFF. The CDR3 coding sequence is TGTGCCAGTATCCTATCGGGGGCGGTGACTGAAGCTTTCTTT. This chain connects TRBV19 to TRBJ1-1, with D perhaps matching TRBD1 (6 bases). The CDR3 has 14 residues. Germline loops: CDR1 LNHDA, CDR2 SQIVND (reference sequence). The germline V and J ends were trimmed by 7 bases and 5 bases, with 17 bases remaining between them.

Written as DNA, the CDR3 is TGTGCCAGCAGTCGTGAGGGCAATCAGCCCCAGCATTTT. This translates into CASSREGNQPQHF. The J gene is TRBJ1-5, the V gene TRBV6-5, with no clear D. V gave up 5 bases and J gave up 2 bases, with 7 bases separating them. The CDR3 has 13 amino acids. Per germline, CDR1 MNHEY and CDR2 SVGAGI.

With respect to this clone: Only one base separates this from a far larger clonotype, so it likely reflects a read error. Within the sample, other DNA sequences also encode this same CDR3. The V and J genes are TRBV30 and TRBJ1-1; the D is unclear. Trimming pared 3 bases from V and 3 bases from J, leaving 5 bases between. The CDR3 runs 11 residues. Germline CDR1 is GTSNPN and CDR2 is SVGIG (reference sequence). In nucleotides, the CDR3 is TGTGCCTGGAGCACCTACACTGAAGCTTTCTTT. This sequence encodes CAWSTYTEAFF. Combining the CDR3 with reference TRBV30 and TRBJ1-1 gives the whole variable domain SQTIHQWPATLVQPVGSPLSLECTVEGTSNPNLYWYRQAAGRGLQLLFYSVGIGQISSEVPQNLSASRPQDRQFILSSKKLLLSDSGFYLCAWSTYTEAFFGQGTRLTVV.

As regards this clone: Other DNA variants within this sample encode the same CDR3. The rearrangement links TRBV30 to TRBJ1-2; no firm D call. The CDR3 contains 11 residues. CDR1 is GTSNPN, CDR2 SVGIG, per germline (reference sequence). With 1 base removed from V and 0 bases from J, the gap between germline ends came to 0 bases. DNA for the CDR3: TGTGCCTGGAGTGCTAACTATGGCTACACCTTC. As protein: CAWSANYGYTF.

The chain joins TRBV5-4 to TRBJ1-3; D remains ambiguous. Germline V gene data show CDR1 as SGHNT and CDR2 as YYREEE (reference sequence). Trimming took off 0 bases at V and 0 bases at J, with 7 bases between the two ends. The CDR3 loop spans 15 amino acids. CDR3 residues: CASSLERSSGNTIYF. The DNA of the CDR3 is TGTGCCAGCAGCTTGGAACGGAGCTCTGGAAACACCATATATTTT. Full variable domain (missing parts from reference TRBV5-4 and TRBJ1-3): ETGVTQSPTHLIKTRGQQVTLRCSSQSGHNTVSWYQQALGQGPQFIFQYYREEENGRGNFPPRFSGLQFPNYSSELNVNALELDDSALYLCASSLERSSGNTIYFGEGSWLTVV.

A word on this clone: This same CDR3 is encoded by further DNA sequences in the sample. This chain uses TRBV18 with TRBJ2-1; the D gene is possibly TRBD2 (6 bases). The V gene's germline CDR1 is KGHSH and CDR2 LQKENI. The V end was cut by 2 bases, the J end by 8 bases, with 7 bases between. The CDR3 is 12 amino acids. CDR3: CASSPGGDEQFF. The CDR3 bases are TGTGCCAGCTCACCAGGCGGGGATGAGCAGTTCTTC.

V usage is TRBV7-8 and J usage is TRBJ2-4; 7 positions agree with TRBD2. The CDR3 spans 17 residues. The J segment lost 0 bases and the V segment lost 1 base, leaving 6 bases of the junction unmatched. Per the germline V gene, CDR1 is SGHVS and CDR2 is FQNEAQ. For the CDR3, the DNA is TGTGCCAGCAGCTTAGAGGGGAGGGCAGTAGCCAAAAACATTCAGTACTTC. It translates to CASSLEGRAVAKNIQYF. The variable domain in full, with the rest retrieved from reference TRBV7-8 and TRBJ2-4, is GAGVSQSPRYKVAKRGQDVALRCDPISGHVSLFWYQQALGQGPEFLTYFQNEAQLDKSGLPSDRFFAERPEGSVSTLKIQRTQQEDSAVYLCASSLEGRAVAKNIQYFGAGTRLSVL.

V usage is TRBV2 and J usage is TRBJ2-2; D gene ambiguous. Germline assignment: CDR1 SNHLY and CDR2 FYNNEI. The germline V and J ends were trimmed by 2 bases and 2 bases, with 15 bases remaining between them. This CDR3 region has 17 residues. In DNA, the CDR3 is TGTGCCAGCAGTGAAAGAGGTGGGCAGGCCAACACCGGGGAGCTGTTTTTT. It is translated as CASSERGGQANTGELFF.

This chain uses TRBV6-1 with TRBJ2-3, with D maybe TRBD1 (5 bases). This CDR3 spans 16 amino acids. Per the germline V gene, CDR1 is MNHNS and CDR2 is SASEGT. The V and J ends lost 3 bases and 2 bases respectively, with 15 bases between them. CDR3 sequence reads: CASSEVVGPPTDTQYF. The CDR3 DNA is TGTGCCAGCAGTGAGGTGGTGGGGCCCCCCACAGATACGCAGTATTTT.

This chain uses TRBV5-1 with TRBJ2-3; D remains ambiguous. Germline V gene data show CDR1 as SGHRS and CDR2 as YFSETQ. The V end lost 0 bases, the J end lost 6 bases, and 14 bases lay between the germline ends. The CDR3 is 15 amino acids. CDR3 residues: CASSLGTAVLDTQYF. CDR3 nucleotide sequence: TGCGCCAGCAGCTTGGGCACAGCCGTCTTGGATACGCAGTATTTT.

The rearrangement uses TRBV18 and TRBJ1-4, with 9 bases that match TRBD1. The CDR3 is made up of 15 amino acids. The V and J ends lost 0 bases and 7 bases, in that order; junction bases with no gene match: 3. Germline values: CDR1 KGHSH, CDR2 LQKENI. The DNA of the CDR3 is TGTGCCAGCTCACCACCGACAGGGGGTGTTGAAAAACTGTTTTTT. This gives the protein CASSPPTGGVEKLFF.

This clone showed up just once. V gene TRBV27 combines with J gene TRBJ2-3; 9 bases are a match to TRBD2. Losses at the gene ends were 2 bases for V and 6 bases for J; bases not matched to a gene: 9. Germline V gives CDR1 MNHEY, CDR2 SMNVEV (reference sequence). The CDR3 loop spans 16 amino acids. In nucleotides, the CDR3 is TGTGCCAGCAGTTTAAGGGCGGGAGGGTTCTGGGATACGCAGTATTTT. Amino acid sequence: CASSLRAGGFWDTQYF.

The chain links TRBV5-8 to TRBJ1-6, with 7 positions matching TRBD1. The CDR3 spans 15 residues. V shed 4 bases and J 7 bases; nucleotides not matched to a gene: 8. Germline V gives CDR1 SGHTS, CDR2 YDEGEE. The CDR3 region is CASSPTGRGNSPLHF. In nucleotides, the CDR3 is TGTGCCAGCAGCCCGACAGGGCGGGGAAATTCACCCCTCCACTTT.

The chain is built from TRBV9 and TRBJ2-2; D is possibly TRBD1 (5 bases). V lost 1 base and J 4 bases, leaving 14 bases between the germline ends. CDR1 and CDR2 from the germline V gene are SGDLS and YYNGEE. This CDR3 has 16 residues. The CDR3 here is CASSVQLSQGTGELFF. In DNA, the CDR3 is TGTGCCAGCAGCGTACAGCTCTCTCAGGGCACCGGGGAGCTGTTTTTT.

The chain links TRBV15 to TRBJ1-6, with D perhaps matching TRBD1 (6 bases). The germline CDR1 and CDR2 sequences are LNHNV and YYDKDF (reference sequence). V lost 3 bases to trimming and J lost 3 bases, with 15 bases between them. The CDR3 extends over 17 amino acids. The CDR3 loop is CATSSGSGQSYNSPLHF. CDR3 DNA: TGTGCCACCAGCAGCGGCTCCGGACAGAGCTATAATTCACCCCTCCACTTT.

This chain connects TRBV7-9 to TRBJ1-4; possibly TRBD1 for D (6 bases). Germline loops: CDR1 SEHNR, CDR2 FQNEAQ (reference sequence). V was clipped by 0 bases and J by 0 bases, with 14 bases between them. The CDR3 extends over 18 amino acids. The DNA for the CDR3 is TGTGCCAGCAGCTTAGCATTGGTCAGGGGAGCAACTAATGAAAAACTGTTTTTT. Its protein product is CASSLALVRGATNEKLFF.

Comment on this clone: The same CDR3 is also encoded by other DNA sequences in this sample. V usage is TRBV7-9 and J usage is TRBJ2-5, with D tentatively TRBD1 (6 bases). The CDR3 has 14 amino acids. Trimming took 2 bases from V and 2 from J, leaving 9 bases between them. The V gene's germline CDR1 is SEHNR and CDR2 FQNEAQ (reference sequence). The CDR3 is CASSLRTEQETQYF. The CDR3 region has the DNA TGTGCCAGCAGCTTAAGGACAGAACAAGAGACCCAGTACTTC.

The chain links TRBV6-5 to TRBJ1-2, with a weak D call TRBD1 (5 bases). The CDR3 totals 16 residues. V was pared by 0 bases and J by 4 bases, with 15 bases between. Germline CDR1 is MNHEY and CDR2 is SVGAGI. This CDR3 is CASSYSGNDGAYGYTF. CDR3 sequence (DNA): TGTGCCAGCAGTTACTCCGGGAACGACGGGGCCTATGGCTACACCTTC.

The V and J genes are TRBV27 and TRBJ1-1; D gene uncertain. Germline loops: CDR1 MNHEY, CDR2 SMNVEV (reference sequence). Trimming removed 0 bases at V and 3 bases at J, with 5 bases between. The CDR3 extends over 13 amino acids. This CDR3 reads CASSLSLYTEAFF. As DNA, the CDR3 is TGTGCCAGCAGTTTATCGTTGTACACTGAAGCTTTCTTT.

This clone appeared once. The chain carries TRBV4-3 and TRBJ2-7, with D perhaps TRBD1 (6 bases). V was pared by 0 bases and J by 3 bases, with 18 bases between. Germline assignment: CDR1 LGHNA and CDR2 YSLEER. This CDR3 region has 17 residues. CDR3 coding DNA: TGCGCCAGCAGCCAAGACATTAGGACAGAGCCTTTCTACGAGCAGTACTTC. Its translation is CASSQDIRTEPFYEQYF.

The chain uses TRBV28 and TRBJ2-3, with D uncertain. Looked up from germline, CDR1 is MDHEN and CDR2 is SYDVKM. With 5 bases removed from V and 2 bases from J, the gap between germline ends came to 14 bases. This CDR3 comprises 15 residues. CDR3 sequence (DNA): TGTGCCAGCAGTGAGCTCCGTCCATTCACAGATACGCAGTATTTT. Translating gives CASSELRPFTDTQYF.

DNA for the CDR3: TGTGCCAGTTGTGACAGGGGGGACACAGATACGCAGTATTTT. It translates to CASCDRGDTDTQYF. The gene calls are TRBV19 and TRBJ2-3; TRBD1 aligns across 9 bases. CDR1 LNHDA and CDR2 SQIVND come from the germline V gene (reference sequence). This CDR3 has 14 residues. The trim removed 8 bases at V and 2 bases at J, leaving 5 bases unmatched.

V usage is TRBV7-3 and J usage is TRBJ2-7; tentatively, D is TRBD1 (6 bases). This CDR3 is 14 amino acids long. Looked up from germline, CDR1 is SGHTA and CDR2 is FQGTGA. V lost 5 bases and J lost 0, with 11 bases in between. The CDR3 is CASSPRQDSYEQYF. The CDR3 DNA is TGTGCCAGCAGCCCCCGACAGGACTCCTACGAGCAGTACTTC.